One and the same sample provided the 27 T cell receptor beta chains below, sequenced in a study of cytomegalovirus exposure and HLA in healthy donors. Vbeta (60) and Jbeta (13) primers were used in the PCR. Assay used: immunoSEQ multiplex PCR; TCRdb lists only in-frame clones, some missing. The repertoire holds 150,000 or so clones, nearly 80% seen once, with under 15% in the top ten. The sequencing sample was made of PBMCs. These receptor sequences come from a woman between 40 and 55 years old in good health and CMV-seronegative.

The genes are TRBV7-6 and TRBJ1-3; D gene ambiguous. Trimming stripped 1 base from V and 0 bases from J, with 13 bases between. This CDR3 region has 17 residues. The germline V gene has CDR1 SGHVS and CDR2 FNYEAQ. CDR3 region: CASSLVSGKNSGNTIYF. DNA for the CDR3: TGTGCCAGCAGCTTAGTTTCGGGGAAGAACTCTGGAAACACCATATATTTT.

J is TRBJ2-4 and V is TRBV19; 11 bases are a match to TRBD2. The CDR3 spans 15 residues. Germline trimming cut 5 bases from V and 5 bases from J; bases unmatched to any gene: 5. Germline V gene sequence: CDR1 LNHDA, CDR2 SQIVND (reference sequence). The CDR3, as DNA: TGTGCCAGTAGTCCTAGCGGGGGGACGGAAAACATTCAGTACTTC. It translates to CASSPSGGTENIQYF.

The J gene is TRBJ1-6, the V gene TRBV4-1; maybe TRBD1 (5 bases). The V gene lost 0 bases and the J gene lost 9 bases, with 15 bases spanning the gap. The CDR3 spans 16 residues. Per germline, CDR1 MGHRA and CDR2 YSYEKL. For the CDR3, the DNA is TGCGCCAGCAGCCAAGACCTCTTCAGGGATGTTTCACCCCTCCACTTT. This encodes CASSQDLFRDVSPLHF.

Only one count was recorded for this clone. V gene TRBV5-8 combines with J gene TRBJ1-6; D is possibly TRBD1 (6 bases). The CDR3 has 15 amino acids. V dropped 0 bases and J dropped 8 bases, with 12 bases sitting between them. Looked up from germline, CDR1 is SGHTS and CDR2 is YDEGEE. The CDR3, as DNA: TGTGCCAGCAGCTTGGCCAGGGGCGGATATTCACCCCTCCACTTT. It specifies CASSLARGGYSPLHF.

The chain employs TRBV28 and TRBJ2-7; D is undetermined. Trimming took 1 base from V and 1 from J, leaving 17 bases between them. There are 17 residues in the CDR3. Germline V gives CDR1 MDHEN, CDR2 SYDVKM. CDR3 protein: CASSLLQQSTTSYEQYF. In DNA, the CDR3 is TGTGCCAGCAGTTTATTACAACAGTCCACCACATCCTACGAGCAGTACTTC.

The CDR3 reads CASSFGGQGAGEQYF. The CDR3 DNA reads TGCGCCAGCAGCTTTGGTGGACAGGGGGCCGGCGAGCAGTACTTC. V is TRBV5-1 and J is TRBJ2-7; TRBD1 matches 11 bases. The trim removed 2 bases at V and 6 bases at J, leaving 7 bases unmatched. CDR1 is SGHRS and CDR2 is YFSETQ in the germline V gene. The CDR3 runs 15 residues.

This clone was seen only a few times. V usage is TRBV5-4 and J usage is TRBJ2-5, with unresolved D. V was pared by 5 bases and J by 3 bases, with 17 bases between. This CDR3 is built from 15 residues. Germline V lookup: CDR1 SGHNT, CDR2 YYREEE (reference sequence). The DNA for the CDR3 is TGTGCCAGCAGTCGCCTCGACTGGATCAAAGAGACCCAGTACTTC. Amino acids: CASSRLDWIKETQYF.

This clone was seen a handful of times. The rearrangement uses TRBV28 and TRBJ2-3; D unresolved. The V end was cut by 8 bases, the J end by 0 bases, with 15 bases between. This CDR3 has 15 residues. The germline gives CDR1 MDHEN, CDR2 SYDVKM. Here the CDR3 DNA reads TGTGCCAGCTCACCCCGGAAGACTAGCACAGATACGCAGTATTTT. Protein sequence: CASSPRKTSTDTQYF.

Concerning this clone: In the same sample, other DNA sequences code for this CDR3. V is TRBV5-6 and J is TRBJ2-5; D ambiguous. The CDR3 consists of 14 residues. Germline V gives CDR1 SGHDT, CDR2 YYEEEE. V was trimmed by 0 bases and J by 2 bases, leaving 8 bases between them. The CDR3, as DNA: TGTGCCAGCAGCTTGGGAGGTGGGCAAGAGACCCAGTACTTC. It yields the protein CASSLGGGQETQYF.

The J gene is TRBJ2-1, the V gene TRBV18; TRBD1 agrees at 8 bases. CDR3 length: 18 amino acids. The germline gives CDR1 KGHSH, CDR2 LQKENI. The junction had 16 bases not matched to a gene; V was cut back by 3 bases and J by 6 bases. The CDR3 coding sequence is TGTGCCAGCTCACCCCGGACAGGGAGGCTAAACGCAGGCAATGAGCAGTTCTTC. Translation gives CASSPRTGRLNAGNEQFF.

CDR3 sequence (DNA): TGTGCCAGCAGCTTAGGCGGCAGCCTGGGTGAAAAACTGTTTTTT. Amino acid sequence: CASSLGGSLGEKLFF. V gene TRBV11-2 combines with J gene TRBJ1-4, with unresolved D. Germline-derived CDR1 and CDR2 are SGHAT and FQNNGV. This CDR3 region has 15 residues. V lost 1 base to trimming and J lost 7 bases, with 13 bases between them.

This clone was observed a single time. This chain connects TRBV5-4 to TRBJ2-5; the D is unclear. The germline V gene encodes CDR1 SGHNT and CDR2 YYREEE (reference sequence). The CDR3 is 12 amino acids. Trimming cost V 3 bases and J 1 base, with 4 bases left between them. In DNA, the CDR3 is TGTGCCAGCAGCTGGCCCCAAGAGACCCAGTACTTC. Amino acid sequence: CASSWPQETQYF.

The chain joins TRBV5-5 to TRBJ2-3; a weak D match, TRBD2 (6 bases). CDR1 is SGHKS and CDR2 is YYEKEE in the germline V gene (reference sequence). V was shortened by 1 base and J by 1 base, with 13 bases between the two germline ends. The CDR3 spans 16 residues. The CDR3 sequence: CASSLYRGGGTDTQYF. CDR3 sequence (DNA): TGTGCCAGCAGCTTGTATCGCGGAGGGGGCACAGATACGCAGTATTTT.

The rearrangement links TRBV7-9 to TRBJ2-7; D not certain. This CDR3 region has 13 residues. Trimming pared 1 base from V and 5 bases from J, leaving 9 bases between. Per germline, CDR1 SEHNR and CDR2 FQNEAQ (reference sequence). This CDR3 is CASSLVIPDEQYF. CDR3 sequence (DNA): TGTGCCAGCAGCTTAGTTATCCCAGACGAGCAGTACTTC.

The chain employs TRBV19 and TRBJ1-2, with no clear D. Germline V gene sequence: CDR1 LNHDA, CDR2 SQIVND (reference sequence). The CDR3 sequence is 13 residues long. Deletions cut 7 bases from V and 2 bases from J, with 11 bases between. The CDR3 DNA reads TGTGCCAGTACCCGGGTGCTCAACTATGGCTACACCTTC. As protein: CASTRVLNYGYTF.

The chain employs TRBV10-1 and TRBJ2-7, with TRBD1 matching 12 bases. This CDR3 has 14 residues. Trimming took 6 bases from V and 5 from J; bases not matched to a gene: 5. Germline CDR1 reads WNHNN; CDR2 reads SYGVQD (reference sequence). The CDR3 is CASSGGQGAHEQYF. CDR3 nucleotides: TGCGCCAGCAGCGGGGGACAGGGGGCCCACGAGCAGTACTTC.

This clone was observed a few times. V gene TRBV9 combines with J gene TRBJ2-1, with 7 bases that match TRBD2. This CDR3 spans 13 amino acids. The germline gives CDR1 SGDLS, CDR2 YYNGEE. The trim removed 0 bases at V and 9 bases at J, leaving 3 bases unmatched. CDR3 in amino acids: CASSVAPGGEQFF. In DNA, the CDR3 is TGTGCCAGCAGCGTAGCTCCGGGGGGTGAGCAGTTCTTC. The entire variable domain, with the rest obtained from reference TRBV9 and TRBJ2-1, is as follows: DSGVTQTPKHLITATGQRVTLRCSPRSGDLSVYWYQQSLDQGLQFLIQYYNGEERAKGNILERFSAQQFPDLHSELNLSSLELGDSALYFCASSVAPGGEQFFGPGTRLTVL.

The sample holds one count of this clone. V and J are TRBV27 and TRBJ1-1, with a weak D call TRBD1 (5 bases). Trimming stripped 6 bases from V and 4 bases from J, with 12 bases between. CDR1 and CDR2 (germline): MNHEY, SMNVEV (reference sequence). This CDR3 has 13 residues. The CDR3 spells CASRARVGTEAFF. CDR3 nucleotide sequence: TGTGCCAGCAGGGCCAGGGTAGGCACTGAAGCTTTCTTT.

In DNA, the CDR3 is TGTGCCAGCAGCTTTACGGGACTAGCAGGCGAGCAGTACTTC. Translation gives CASSFTGLAGEQYF. This chain links TRBV11-2 with TRBJ2-7, with 9 positions matching TRBD2. Trimming took 3 bases from V and 6 from J; bases not matched to a gene: 6. Germline CDR1 reads SGHAT; CDR2 reads FQNNGV. CDR3 length: 14 amino acids. The entire variable domain, with the rest obtained from reference TRBV11-2 and TRBJ2-7, is as follows: EAGVAQSPRYKIIEKRQSVAFWCNPISGHATLYWYQQILGQGPKLLIQFQNNGVVDDSQLPKDRFSAERLKGVDSTLKIQPAKLEDSAVYLCASSFTGLAGEQYFGPGTRLTVT.

This chain links TRBV11-2 with TRBJ2-1; TRBD2 matches at 14 bases. The V gene's germline CDR1 is SGHAT and CDR2 FQNNGV. The CDR3 totals 19 residues. With 2 bases clipped from V and 9 bases from J, the junction kept 15 bases outside the gene matches. This chain's CDR3 is CASSLPPAGTSGGQLEQFF. The DNA of the CDR3 is TGTGCCAGCAGCTTACCACCCGCGGGGACTAGCGGGGGTCAGCTTGAGCAGTTCTTC. The entire variable domain, with the rest obtained from reference TRBV11-2 and TRBJ2-1, is as follows: EAGVAQSPRYKIIEKRQSVAFWCNPISGHATLYWYQQILGQGPKLLIQFQNNGVVDDSQLPKDRFSAERLKGVDSTLKIQPAKLEDSAVYLCASSLPPAGTSGGQLEQFFGPGTRLTVL.

The chain is built from TRBV4-1 and TRBJ2-5, with D perhaps TRBD2 (5 bases). In germline, CDR1 is MGHRA, CDR2 YSYEKL. The CDR3 runs to 15 residues. Trimming removed 1 base from V and 5 bases from J, with 14 bases in between. CDR3 amino acids: CASSQVHGSHETQYF. The CDR3 DNA sequence: TGCGCCAGCAGCCAAGTTCATGGGAGTCATGAGACCCAGTACTTC.

V gene TRBV4-1 combines with J gene TRBJ2-5; 8 bases are shared with TRBD2. Germline assignment: CDR1 MGHRA and CDR2 YSYEKL. The CDR3 covers 15 residues. V was clipped by 2 bases and J by 1 base; unmatched bases: 3. CDR3 bases: TGCGCCAGCAGCCAAAGGCTAGCGGGCCAAGAGACCCAGTACTTC. It codes for CASSQRLAGQETQYF.

The chain carries TRBV27 and TRBJ2-2, with 9 nucleotides matching TRBD2. Losses at the gene ends were 3 bases for V and 8 bases for J; bases not matched to a gene: 4. This CDR3 is 14 amino acids long. CDR1 is MNHEY and CDR2 is SMNVEV in the germline V gene (reference sequence). The CDR3 bases are TGTGCCAGCAGTTTTAGCGGGAGAAGAGGGGAGCTGTTTTTT. Amino acids: CASSFSGRRGELFF.

The V call is TRBV29-1, the J call TRBJ2-2; the D is unclear. The V gene lost 0 bases and the J gene lost 3 bases, with 5 bases spanning the gap. Germline CDR1 SQVTM, CDR2 ANQGSEA. The CDR3 loop spans 13 amino acids. The CDR3 DNA is TGCAGCGTTGAAGATCGGGACACCGGGGAGCTGTTTTTT. Protein: CSVEDRDTGELFF.

Only a few counts were recorded for this clone. The chain has TRBV9 and TRBJ2-3; D is uncertain. The CDR3 extends over 15 amino acids. Germline V gives CDR1 SGDLS, CDR2 YYNGEE. V was pared by 1 base and J by 2 bases, with 11 bases between. CDR3 loop: CASSVNGPHTDTQYF. The CDR3 coding sequence is TGTGCCAGCAGCGTAAACGGTCCCCACACAGATACGCAGTATTTT.

This sequence joins TRBV7-2 and TRBJ2-4; weak D call: TRBD2 (6 bases). The germline V and J ends were trimmed by 1 base and 5 bases, with 9 bases remaining between them. Germline CDR1 reads SGHTA; CDR2 reads FQGNSA. The CDR3 runs 14 residues. CDR3 residues: CASSLDTGENIQYF. CDR3 DNA sequence: TGTGCCAGCAGCTTAGATACGGGAGAAAACATTCAGTACTTC.

The chain combines TRBV16 with TRBJ2-2, with D possibly TRBD2 on 6 matching bases. Looked up from germline, CDR1 is KGHSY and CDR2 is FQNENV. V dropped 2 bases and J dropped 5 bases, with 12 bases sitting between them. CDR3 length: 15 amino acids. CDR3 bases: TGTGCCAGCAGCCAAAGGATAGGAGGGACCGGGGAGCTGTTTTTT. Its translation is CASSQRIGGTGELFF.